The 25 T cell receptor beta chains below come from one sample, sequenced in a study of OX40 agonist ivuxolimab in advanced cancers. Clones were read by immunoSEQ multiplex PCR, and TCRdb kept only the in-frame ones, dropping some. The top ten hold around 0.97% of the sample, which has some 70,000 clones, less than 90% seen once. This material consisted of CD4+ or CD8+ T cells sorted from blood, taken in a trial of the OX40 agonist ivuxolimab. The receptors stem from an adult with an advanced solid tumor such as melanoma, head and neck, liver or kidney cancer.

This chain links TRBV2 with TRBJ2-7; D possibly corresponds to TRBD1 (6 bases). The CDR3 length is 12 residues. In germline, CDR1 is SNHLY, CDR2 FYNNEI. The germline V and J ends were trimmed by 6 bases and 3 bases, with 9 bases remaining between them. The CDR3 protein is CASRLDSYEQYF. CDR3 DNA: TGTGCCAGCAGACTGGACAGCTACGAGCAGTACTTC.

J is TRBJ2-6 and V is TRBV7-9; D is unclear. The germline V gene encodes CDR1 SEHNR and CDR2 FQNEAQ (reference sequence). The V end lost 5 bases, the J end lost 1 base, and 12 bases lay between the germline ends. This CDR3 spans 16 amino acids. The CDR3 DNA reads as TGTGCCAGCAGCGCCCAGATGTCATCTGGGGCCAACGTCCTGACTTTC. It is translated as CASSAQMSSGANVLTF. Using reference TRBV7-9 and TRBJ2-6 for the parts outside the CDR3, the full variable domain is DTGVSQNPRHKITKRGQNVTFRCDPISEHNRLYWYRQTLGQGPEFLTYFQNEAQLEKSRLLSDRFSAERPKGSFSTLEIQRTEQGDSAMYLCASSAQMSSGANVLTFGAGSRLTVL.

This chain uses TRBV19 with TRBJ1-2; D might be TRBD1 (5 bases). V lost 8 bases, J lost 0 bases, and 19 bases lay in between. Germline-derived CDR1 and CDR2 are LNHDA and SQIVND (reference sequence). CDR3 length: 16 residues. In DNA, the CDR3 is TGTGCCAGTTTGGGGCTTGAGGGCAGAGCTAACTATGGCTACACCTTC. Translated, it gives CASLGLEGRANYGYTF.

The chain links TRBV4-1 to TRBJ2-1; possibly TRBD2 for D (6 bases). CDR3 length equals 16 residues. Trimming cost V 3 bases and J 6 bases, with 18 bases left between them. Germline V lookup: CDR1 MGHRA, CDR2 YSYEKL. The CDR3 loop is CASSQGPRTTPNEQFF. As DNA, the CDR3 is TGCGCCAGCAGCCAGGGCCCGAGGACTACCCCCAATGAGCAGTTCTTC.

CDR3 amino acids: CASSLDLAQSSGNTIYF. DNA of the CDR3: TGTGCCAGCAGCTTAGACTTGGCGCAGAGCTCTGGAAACACCATATATTTT. The gene calls are TRBV7-9 and TRBJ1-3; no firm D call. Germline assignment: CDR1 SEHNR and CDR2 FQNEAQ (reference sequence). Trimming removed 1 base from V and 0 bases from J, with 13 bases in between. The CDR3 is 17 amino acids. Looking up the rest from reference TRBV7-9 and TRBJ1-3 gives the full variable domain: DTGVSQNPRHKITKRGQNVTFRCDPISEHNRLYWYRQTLGQGPEFLTYFQNEAQLEKSRLLSDRFSAERPKGSFSTLEIQRTEQGDSAMYLCASSLDLAQSSGNTIYFGEGSWLTVV.

The rearrangement joins TRBV6-6 to TRBJ2-2; D is possibly TRBD1 (5 bases). The V gene's germline CDR1 is MNHNY and CDR2 SVGAGI (reference sequence). V was shortened by 6 bases and J by 4 bases, with 12 bases between the two germline ends. CDR3 length: 14 amino acids. The CDR3 loop reads CASSPRQITGELFF. The CDR3 DNA sequence: TGTGCCAGCAGCCCCCGACAGATCACCGGGGAGCTGTTTTTT.

V is TRBV2 and J is TRBJ2-3; 10 bases are a match to TRBD2. The length of the CDR3 is 17 residues. Germline CDR1 reads SNHLY; CDR2 reads FYNNEI. The ends lost 6 bases at V and 1 base at J; junction bases unmatched: 10. CDR3 coding DNA: TGTGCCAGCAGCGCTGACCTTCTAGCGGGGGGCACAGATACGCAGTATTTT. Protein: CASSADLLAGGTDTQYF.

This chain links TRBV30 with TRBJ2-2; D is undetermined. With 1 base removed from V and 0 bases from J, the gap between germline ends came to 18 bases. The CDR3 covers 18 residues. Germline values: CDR1 GTSNPN, CDR2 SVGIG (reference sequence). The CDR3 here is CAWSALIPGGPNTGELFF. The CDR3, as DNA: TGTGCCTGGAGTGCTTTGATCCCCGGTGGTCCGAACACCGGGGAGCTGTTTTTT.

This rearrangement joins TRBV9 to TRBJ2-2; D not certain. The CDR3 is 14 residues long. Trimming took 3 bases from V and 2 from J, leaving 8 bases between them. CDR1 and CDR2 (germline): SGDLS, YYNGEE. Here the CDR3 reads CASSGGVNTGELFF. The CDR3, as DNA: TGTGCCAGCAGCGGTGGAGTTAACACCGGGGAGCTGTTTTTT.

The rearrangement links TRBV14 to TRBJ2-7, with a weak D call TRBD2 (5 bases). The V gene's germline CDR1 is SGHDN and CDR2 FVKESK. Trimming stripped 5 bases from V and 4 bases from J, with 18 bases between. The CDR3 runs to 15 residues. CDR3 in amino acids: CASSIRAGVGYEQYF. CDR3 DNA sequence: TGTGCCAGCAGCATTAGGGCGGGTGTTGGGTACGAGCAGTACTTC.

The gene calls are TRBV19 and TRBJ2-7; TRBD1 matches 7 bases. The CDR3 spans 15 residues. Looked up from germline, CDR1 is LNHDA and CDR2 is SQIVND (reference sequence). J lost 0 bases, V lost 6 bases, and 8 bases had no gene match. This chain's CDR3 is CASSISTGSSYEQYF. For the CDR3, the DNA is TGTGCCAGTAGCATCTCGACAGGGAGCTCCTACGAGCAGTACTTC.

The chain carries TRBV18 and TRBJ1-4, with a possible D match to TRBD1 (6 bases). Trimming shortened V by 4 bases and J by 8 bases, and 11 bases separated the two germline ends. CDR1 is KGHSH and CDR2 is LQKENI in the germline V gene. The length of the CDR3 is 13 residues. The chain's CDR3 is CASSRGAREKLFF. In nucleotides, the CDR3 is TGTGCCAGCTCACGGGGGGCGCGGGAAAAACTGTTTTTT.

The chain is built from TRBV6-4 and TRBJ1-1, with TRBD1 matching 7 bases. The length of the CDR3 is 14 residues. From germline, CDR1 is MRHNA and CDR2 SNTAGT. Trimming at V came to 5 bases and at J to 6 bases, leaving 9 bases not matched to a gene. The CDR3 spells CASSREGARPEAFF. In DNA form, the CDR3 reads TGTGCCAGCAGTCGGGAGGGGGCGCGTCCTGAAGCTTTCTTT.

The chain employs TRBV19 and TRBJ2-5, with D perhaps matching TRBD1 (5 bases). CDR1 and CDR2 from the germline V gene are LNHDA and SQIVND (reference sequence). Trimming pared 3 bases from V and 5 bases from J, leaving 31 bases between. The CDR3 covers 20 residues. This CDR3 reads CASSIRKGFLGQGMMETQYF. The CDR3 coding sequence is TGTGCCAGTAGTATTAGGAAGGGATTTTTGGGGCAGGGAATGATGGAGACCCAGTACTTC.

The chain recombines TRBV15 with TRBJ2-7; no clear D. The CDR3 spans 12 residues. Germline V gives CDR1 LNHNV, CDR2 YYDKDF (reference sequence). Trimming pared 6 bases from V and 0 bases from J, leaving 6 bases between. CDR3 in amino acids: CATRGSSYEQYF. The DNA of the CDR3 is TGTGCCACCAGGGGGTCCTCCTACGAGCAGTACTTC.

The CDR3 DNA reads as TGTGCCAGCAGCTTAGGGACAGGGAGGAGCGCTGAAGCTTTCTTT. It specifies CASSLGTGRSAEAFF. The genes are TRBV7-8 and TRBJ1-1, with 8 bases matching TRBD1. Trimming at V came to 1 base and at J to 6 bases, leaving 7 bases not matched to a gene. This CDR3 spans 15 amino acids. Germline CDR1 SGHVS, CDR2 FQNEAQ.

This clone was counted once. This chain connects TRBV6-1 to TRBJ2-5; tentatively, D is TRBD1 or TRBD2 (6 bases each). CDR3 length equals 14 residues. Trimming removed 11 bases at V and 0 bases at J, with 16 bases between. Per germline, CDR1 MNHNS and CDR2 SASEGT. The CDR3 DNA follows: TGTGCCGTCAACGGGGGCTCGTACCAAGAGACCCAGTACTTC. Protein: CAVNGGSYQETQYF.

This chain joins TRBV19 and TRBJ2-2; D ambiguous. The CDR3 covers 12 residues. Trimming pared 5 bases from V and 6 bases from J, leaving 7 bases between. The germline V gene encodes CDR1 LNHDA and CDR2 SQIVND (reference sequence). The CDR3 here is CASSLPPGELFF. For the CDR3, the DNA is TGTGCCAGTAGTTTACCCCCCGGGGAGCTGTTTTTT.

CDR3 coding DNA: TGTGCCATCAGTGCCCGGGACACGAGCGGGGGTGAAGCTTTCTTT. This translates into CAISARDTSGGEAFF. The chain couples TRBV10-3 to TRBJ1-1; weak D call: TRBD1 (6 bases). The CDR3 extends over 15 amino acids. Deletions cut 4 bases from V and 7 bases from J, with 19 bases between. Germline V gives CDR1 ENHRY, CDR2 SYGVKD.

V is TRBV5-4 and J is TRBJ2-3, with 8 bases that match TRBD2. J was trimmed by 6 bases and V by 4 bases; bases with no gene match: 10. From germline, CDR1 is SGHNT and CDR2 YYREEE (reference sequence). CDR3 length: 15 residues. The CDR3 region has the DNA TGTGCCAGCAGCCCCCTCCCAGCGGGGGAGGATACGCAGTATTTT. Translating gives CASSPLPAGEDTQYF.

This clone appeared once. The rearrangement joins TRBV11-3 to TRBJ2-2; 7 nucleotides agree with TRBD1. The germline V gene has CDR1 SGHNT and CDR2 YENEEA. V shed 4 bases, J shed 1 base, and the junction held 3 bases outside the gene matches. This CDR3 has 15 amino acids. The CDR3 loop is CASSWTGRNTGELFF. CDR3 nucleotide sequence: TGTGCCAGCAGCTGGACAGGACGGAACACCGGGGAGCTGTTTTTT. Filled out from reference TRBV11-3 and TRBJ2-2, the complete variable domain reads EAGVVQSPRYKIIEKKQPVAFWCNPISGHNTLYWYLQNLGQGPELLIRYENEEAVDDSQLPKDRFSAERLKGVDSTLKIQPAELGDSAVYLCASSWTGRNTGELFFGEGSRLTVL.

This chain links TRBV5-4 with TRBJ2-1; D tentatively reads TRBD1 or TRBD2 (6 bases each). V was shortened by 0 bases and J by 5 bases, with 15 bases between the two germline ends. Germline loops: CDR1 SGHNT, CDR2 YYREEE (reference sequence). CDR3 size: 16 residues. CDR3 coding DNA: TGTGCCAGCAGCTTGGCCGGGGGCGTGGATCACAATGAGCAGTTCTTC. It is translated as CASSLAGGVDHNEQFF.

This chain connects TRBV6-5 to TRBJ2-3, with a possible D match to TRBD1 (6 bases). CDR3 length equals 13 residues. Trimming pared 6 bases from V and 6 bases from J, leaving 13 bases between. Germline CDR1 reads MNHEY; CDR2 reads SVGAGI. Here the CDR3 reads CASSGQTADTQYF. The DNA of the CDR3 is TGTGCCAGCAGCGGACAGACGGCGGATACGCAGTATTTT.

The rearrangement uses TRBV5-4 and TRBJ2-1; D is possibly TRBD1 or TRBD2 (5 bases each). Trimming stripped 0 bases from V and 2 bases from J, with 12 bases between. CDR1 is SGHNT, CDR2 YYREEE, per germline (reference sequence). The CDR3 length is 16 residues. The CDR3 DNA is TGTGCCAGCAGCTTGGCGGGACCCGCCCCCTACAATGAGCAGTTCTTC. Encoded protein: CASSLAGPAPYNEQFF.

This chain links TRBV4-2 with TRBJ1-5; a weak D match, TRBD1 (5 bases). The CDR3 contains 15 residues. Trimming pared 0 bases from V and 3 bases from J, leaving 9 bases between. Germline V gene sequence: CDR1 LGHNA, CDR2 YNFKEQ. The CDR3 DNA reads as TGTGCCAGCAGCCAAGAGCAGGGACTCAATCAGCCCCAGCATTTT. As protein: CASSQEQGLNQPQHF.